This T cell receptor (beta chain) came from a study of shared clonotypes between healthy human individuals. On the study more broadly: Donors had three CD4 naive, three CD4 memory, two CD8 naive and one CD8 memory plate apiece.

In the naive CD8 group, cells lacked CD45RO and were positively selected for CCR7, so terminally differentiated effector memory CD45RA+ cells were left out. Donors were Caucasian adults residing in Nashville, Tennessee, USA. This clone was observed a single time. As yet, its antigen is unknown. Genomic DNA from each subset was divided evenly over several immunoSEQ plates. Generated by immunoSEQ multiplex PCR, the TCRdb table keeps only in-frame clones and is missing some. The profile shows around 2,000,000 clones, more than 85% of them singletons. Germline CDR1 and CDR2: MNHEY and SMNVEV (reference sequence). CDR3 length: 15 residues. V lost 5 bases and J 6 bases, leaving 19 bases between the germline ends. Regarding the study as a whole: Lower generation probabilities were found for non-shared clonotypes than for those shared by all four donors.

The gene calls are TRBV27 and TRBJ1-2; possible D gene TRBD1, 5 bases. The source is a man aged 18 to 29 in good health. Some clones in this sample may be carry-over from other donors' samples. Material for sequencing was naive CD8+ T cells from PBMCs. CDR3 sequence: CASSTSRDLSHGYTF. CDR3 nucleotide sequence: TGTGCCAGCAGTACCTCCCGGGACTTAAGTCATGGCTACACCTTC.